A selection of T cell receptor beta chains follows, all from one sample in a study of T cells in Graves' hyperthyroidism and ophthalmopathy. Via MiXCR, TCRdb re-called the multiplex PCR reads, giving one row per CDR3 protein. This table holds about 680,000 distinct CDR3 sequences, 30% to 40% found once. The sample was blood. These receptors were obtained from a woman aged 40 to 50 with Graves' hyperthyroidism. Both conserved end residues are part of each CDR3. A D gene is named only where the DNA matches it firmly. A row's size may be missing; if present it is once, few, many or a size class.

clone_size	v_call	j_call	d_call	cdr3_aa	cdr3_nt
many	TRBV7-9	TRBJ2-5	NA	CASSLLGGELQETQYF	TGTGCCAGCAGCTTATTAGGAGGGGAGCTTCAAGAGACCCAGTACTTC
few	TRBV7-2	TRBJ2-1	TRBD2	CASSPEGTSGGLWQFF	TGTGCCAGCAGCCCAGAAGGGACTAGCGGGGGGCTATGGCAGTTCTTC
NA	TRBV7-2	TRBJ2-2	TRBD2	CASSRTSNTGELFF	TGTGCCAGCAGCCGGACTAGCAACACCGGGGAGCTGTTTTTT
NA	TRBV5-5	TRBJ2-7	TRBD2	CASSLGLAGGSGEQYF	TGTGCCAGCAGCTTGGGACTAGCGGGAGGGTCTGGAGAGCAGTACTTC
many	TRBV24-1	TRBJ2-7	TRBD1	CATSDSTGTIYEQYF	TGTGCCACCAGTGACTCGACAGGGACAATCTACGAGCAGTACTTC
few	TRBV19	TRBJ1-5	NA	CASSRPPGTHSNQPQHF	TGTGCCAGTAGTAGGCCGCCTGGGACACACAGCAATCAGCCCCAGCATTTT
few	TRBV19	TRBJ2-2	NA	CASSILGVNGELFF	TGTGCCAGTAGTATTTTGGGGGTCAACGGGGAGCTGTTTTTT
NA	TRBV5-1	TRBJ2-5	TRBD1	CASRDRVDVSGETQYF	TGCGCCAGCAGGGACAGGGTCGATGTAAGTGGAGAGACCCAGTACTTC
NA	TRBV10-3	TRBJ2-2	TRBD1	CASTGQGLVGEPFF	TGTGCCAGCACCGGACAGGGCTTAGTCGGGGAGCCGTTTTTT
many	TRBV20-1	TRBJ2-5	TRBD2	CSARDRLARETQYF	TGCAGTGCTAGAGACCGACTAGCGCGAGAGACCCAGTACTTC
NA	TRBV7-3	TRBJ2-7	NA	CASAPGGGLYEQYF	TGTGCTAGCGCTCCCGGTGGGGGGCTGTACGAGCAGTACTTC
NA	TRBV20-1	TRBJ2-7	TRBD1	CSARTGVGIYEQYF	TGCAGTGCAAGAACAGGGGTGGGGATCTACGAGCAGTACTTC
many	TRBV7-9	TRBJ2-7	NA	CASSLAGSEQYF	TGTGCCAGCAGCTTAGCGGGGTCCGAGCAGTACTTC
NA	TRBV11-2	TRBJ2-5	TRBD2	CASSLNSGGAWETQYF	TGTGCCAGCAGCCTGAATAGCGGGGGGGCGTGGGAGACCCAGTACTTC
NA	TRBV7-9	TRBJ1-1	NA	CASSLKGHEKGNTVAFF	TGTGCCAGCAGCTTAAAGGGACATGAGAAGGGGAACACTGTAGCTTTCTTT
few	TRBV5-8	TRBJ2-5	NA	CASSFELVRETQYF	TGTGCCAGCAGCTTTGAGTTGGTGAGGGAGACCCAGTACTTC
many	TRBV12-3/TRBV12-4	TRBJ1-2	NA	CASSLAPDSQRYTF	TGTGCCAGCAGTTTAGCGCCTGACTCACAGCGCTACACCTTC
NA	TRBV20-1	TRBJ1-1	NA	CSVKWIGRDEAFF	TGCAGTGTTAAATGGATAGGCAGGGATGAAGCTTTCTTT
NA	TRBV10-1	TRBJ2-3	NA	CASSDQDTQYF	TGCGCCAGCAGTGACCAGGATACGCAGTATTTT
many	TRBV12-3/TRBV12-4	TRBJ1-1	TRBD1	CASRVYRLGQGATEAFF	TGTGCCAGCAGAGTTTACCGCCTGGGACAGGGGGCGACTGAAGCTTTCTTT
few	TRBV4-3	TRBJ1-4	TRBD1	CASSQVDRGGEKLFF	TGCGCCAGCAGCCAAGTTGACAGGGGTGGTGAAAAACTGTTTTTT
NA	TRBV9	TRBJ2-5	NA	CASSQDRHPTVETQYF	TGTGCCAGCAGCCAAGATAGACATCCCACGGTAGAGACCCAGTACTTC
NA	TRBV20-1	TRBJ1-1	NA	CSARVGTRGLNTEAFF	TGCAGTGCTAGGGTGGGGACAAGGGGGTTGAACACTGAAGCTTTCTTT
NA	TRBV2	TRBJ1-1	NA	CASNGNRNTEAFF	TGTGCCAGCAACGGGAATAGAAACACTGAAGCTTTCTTT
few	TRBV6-6	TRBJ1-2	NA	CASKTANYGYTF	TGTGCCAGCAAGACAGCAAACTATGGCTACACCTTC
few	TRBV7-2	TRBJ1-1	NA	CASRARTYTEAFF	TGTGCCAGCAGAGCTAGGACATACACTGAAGCTTTCTTT
NA	TRBV6-4	TRBJ1-5	NA	CATKTGMAVDQPQHF	TGTGCCACCAAAACAGGCATGGCCGTCGATCAGCCCCAGCATTTT
few	TRBV25-1	TRBJ1-1	NA	CATGGASGAEAFF	TGTGCCACGGGTGGAGCCTCTGGCGCTGAAGCTTTCTTT
NA	TRBV5-1	TRBJ2-7	TRBD2	CASSFSGGDTYEQYF	TGCGCCAGCAGTTTTAGCGGGGGGGATACCTACGAGCAGTACTTC
many	TRBV6-5	TRBJ1-1	NA	CASSYRQNTEAFF	TGTGCCAGCAGTTACCGGCAGAACACTGAAGCTTTCTTT
NA	TRBV4-1	TRBJ1-3	NA	CASSPHPGRVESGNTIYF	TGCGCCAGCAGCCCCCATCCGGGCCGGGTAGAATCGGGAAACACCATATATTTT
many	TRBV2	TRBJ2-5	NA	CASSDRTPGRETQYF	TGTGCCAGCAGTGATCGAACACCTGGAAGGGAGACCCAGTACTTC
few	TRBV4-1	TRBJ1-2	TRBD1	CASSHYGSTGERDGYTF	TGCGCCAGCAGCCATTACGGATCCACAGGGGAACGGGATGGCTACACCTTC
NA	TRBV14	TRBJ2-1	TRBD2	CASSQAGRAGGPSYNEQFF	TGTGCCAGCAGCCAAGCCGGGAGAGCGGGAGGGCCATCCTACAATGAGCAGTTCTTC
NA	TRBV7-2	TRBJ1-1	NA	CASSSARAGLNTEAFF	TGTGCCAGCAGCTCGGCAAGGGCCGGATTGAACACTGAAGCTTTCTTT
few	TRBV20-1	TRBJ2-7	TRBD2	CSARPPGGSYEQYF	TGCAGTGCTAGACCCCCGGGAGGCTCCTACGAGCAGTACTTC
many	TRBV7-9	TRBJ2-2	NA	CARSREDSTGELFF	TGTGCCAGGAGCCGCGAAGACAGCACCGGGGAGCTGTTTTTT
many	TRBV20-1	TRBJ2-7	TRBD1	CSAGPTGENYEQYF	TGCAGTGCTGGCCCGACAGGGGAGAATTACGAGCAGTACTTC
many	TRBV10-3	TRBJ1-5	NA	CAISESEGWANQPQHF	TGTGCCATCAGTGAGTCCGAGGGATGGGCCAATCAGCCCCAGCATTTT
few	TRBV20-1	TRBJ2-7	NA	CSGNRLPYEQYF	TGCAGTGGTAATCGTTTGCCCTACGAGCAGTACTTC
NA	TRBV9	TRBJ1-1	TRBD1	CASSVAPGTGNLNTEAFF	TGTGCCAGCAGCGTAGCCCCCGGGACAGGCAACTTAAACACTGAAGCTTTCTTT
NA	TRBV5-3	TRBJ2-7	TRBD1	CASTSTGGFYEQYF	TGTGCCAGCACCAGTACAGGGGGCTTCTACGAGCAGTACTTC
few	TRBV12-3/TRBV12-4	TRBJ1-2	TRBD1	CASSTSYRGSNGYTF	TGTGCCAGCAGCACATCGTACAGGGGGTCGAATGGCTACACCTTC
many	TRBV7-3	TRBJ1-6	NA	CASSLTGGLNSPLHF	TGTGCCAGCAGCTTAACTGGGGGCCTGAATTCACCCCTCCACTTT
few	TRBV10-3	TRBJ2-6	TRBD1	CASIGGQGHSGANVLTF	TGTGCCAGCATCGGAGGACAGGGGCACTCTGGGGCCAACGTCCTGACTTTC
many	TRBV20-1	TRBJ1-1	NA	CSARGGLDSPSNTEAFF	TGCAGTGCTAGAGGGGGATTAGACAGTCCCTCGAACACTGAAGCTTTCTTT
few	TRBV4-1	TRBJ1-4	NA	CASSQVSTRGRDEKLFF	TGCGCCAGCAGCCAAGTGTCAACAAGGGGTAGGGACGAAAAACTGTTTTTT
many	TRBV7-2	TRBJ2-7	NA	CASSYKLGGPYEQYF	TGTGCCAGCAGCTATAAGCTCGGGGGGCCCTACGAGCAGTACTTC
NA	TRBV19	TRBJ1-2	NA	CASSLGRPGNTF	TGTGCCAGTAGTCTAGGACGGCCTGGAAACACCTTC